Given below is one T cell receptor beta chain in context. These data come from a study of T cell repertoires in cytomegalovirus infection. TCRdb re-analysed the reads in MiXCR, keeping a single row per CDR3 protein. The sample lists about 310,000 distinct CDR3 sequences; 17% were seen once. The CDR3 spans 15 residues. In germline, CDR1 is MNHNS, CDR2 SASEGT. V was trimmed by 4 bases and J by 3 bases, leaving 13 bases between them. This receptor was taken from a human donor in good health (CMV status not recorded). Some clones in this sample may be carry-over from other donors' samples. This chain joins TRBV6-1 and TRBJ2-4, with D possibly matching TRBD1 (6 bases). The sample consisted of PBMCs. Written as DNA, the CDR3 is TGTGCCAGCAGTGCCAGGGGAAGCCTCAAAAACATTCAGTACTTC. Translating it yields CASSARGSLKNIQYF.